These 26 T cell receptor beta chains were sequenced from one sample in a study of chemoradiotherapy in HPV16-positive cancers. The assay was immunoSEQ multiplex PCR, and TCRdb's table has in-frame clones only and misses some. This sample has tens of thousands of clones, with just under 75% found just once. This sample was gathered from a patient who underwent chemoradiotherapy. These receptors were taken from a human donor with HPV-associated anogenital cancer.

This rearrangement joins TRBV29-1 to TRBJ1-4; D possibly corresponds to TRBD1 (6 bases). The ends were cut back, 0 bases at V and 7 bases at J, with 12 bases in the middle. Germline assignment: CDR1 SQVTM and CDR2 ANQGSEA. CDR3 length: 14 residues. The CDR3 DNA follows: TGCAGCGTTGAAGAAGTGGACAGTAGTGAAAAACTGTTTTTT. This codes for CSVEEVDSSEKLFF.

The chain couples TRBV28 to TRBJ2-7; 8 bases match TRBD1. The germline CDR1 and CDR2 sequences are MDHEN and SYDVKM. The CDR3 contains 14 residues. V was pared by 3 bases and J by 6 bases, with 7 bases of the junction left unmatched. The DNA of the CDR3 is TGTGCCAGCAGTTTGCCACAGGGGGTCCCCGAGCAGTACTTC. It is translated as CASSLPQGVPEQYF.

V gene TRBV5-8 combines with J gene TRBJ2-4; D is perhaps TRBD1 (6 bases). The CDR3 runs 16 residues. Trimming took 1 base from V and 0 from J, leaving 11 bases between them. Germline lookup yields CDR1 SGHTS and CDR2 YDEGEE. This CDR3 is CASSLRDTLAKNIQYF. CDR3 nucleotide sequence: TGTGCCAGCAGCTTGCGGGACACACTAGCCAAAAACATTCAGTACTTC.

This clone was seen just once. The chain joins TRBV6-5 to TRBJ2-5, with 8 bases fitting TRBD2. This CDR3 region has 15 residues. The trim removed 6 bases at V and 1 base at J, leaving 7 bases unmatched. CDR1 and CDR2 from the germline V gene are MNHEY and SVGAGI. The CDR3 DNA reads TGTGCCAGCAGCTATAACGCGGGGGGCCAAGAGACCCAGTACTTC. It is translated as CASSYNAGGQETQYF.

This clone was seen only a few times. The genes are TRBV19 and TRBJ1-5; D is unclear. In germline, CDR1 is LNHDA, CDR2 SQIVND (reference sequence). This CDR3 contains 16 residues. The V gene lost 4 bases and the J gene lost 1 base, with 14 bases spanning the gap. CDR3 residues: CASSTRMGGSNQPQHF. CDR3 in DNA: TGTGCCAGTAGTACGAGGATGGGAGGGAGCAATCAGCCCCAGCATTTT.

This clone was recorded only once. The chain has TRBV28 and TRBJ2-7, with D tentatively TRBD2 (6 bases). The V and J ends lost 3 bases and 6 bases respectively, with 24 bases between them. CDR1 MDHEN and CDR2 SYDVKM come from the germline V gene. This CDR3 contains 17 residues. The CDR3 sequence is CASSFLGTGTWDIEQYF. The CDR3 region has the DNA TGTGCCAGCAGTTTTCTGGGGACTGGGACCTGGGATATCGAGCAGTACTTC. The entire variable domain, with the rest obtained from reference TRBV28 and TRBJ2-7, is as follows: DVKVTQSSRYLVKRTGEKVFLECVQDMDHENMFWYRQDPGLGLRLIYFSYDVKMKEKGDIPEGYSVSREKKERFSLILESASTNQTSMYLCASSFLGTGTWDIEQYFGPGTRLTVT.

The V gene is TRBV7-8, the J gene TRBJ2-1; TRBD2 matches at 9 bases. The germline gives CDR1 SGHVS, CDR2 FQNEAQ. V dropped 3 bases and J dropped 5; count of bases not matched to a gene: 5. The CDR3 runs 15 residues. CDR3 in DNA: TGTGCCAGCAGCTTTAGCGGGAGTTCCAACAATGAGCAGTTCTTC. As protein: CASSFSGSSNNEQFF.

This clone was detected only once. The rearrangement uses TRBV9 and TRBJ1-3; D gene ambiguous. Germline CDR1 and CDR2: SGDLS and YYNGEE. The CDR3 has 13 residues. Trimming pared 0 bases from V and 4 bases from J, leaving 5 bases between. CDR3 coding DNA: TGTGCCAGCAGCGTAGTTGACGGAAACACCATATATTTT. It specifies CASSVVDGNTIYF.

The genes are TRBV28 and TRBJ1-2, with a possible D match to TRBD1 (5 bases). Germline V gives CDR1 MDHEN, CDR2 SYDVKM. V lost 10 bases, J lost 6 bases, and 18 bases lay in between. The CDR3 is 13 residues long. The CDR3 region is CATLLRAGHGYTF. As DNA, the CDR3 is TGTGCCACTCTTCTTCGGGCGGGACATGGCTACACCTTC.

The rearrangement links TRBV6-1 to TRBJ1-5, with D hard to call. The ends were cut back, 4 bases at V and 1 base at J, with 8 bases in the middle. The germline CDR1 and CDR2 sequences are MNHNS and SASEGT. The CDR3 loop spans 14 amino acids. The DNA for the CDR3 is TGTGCCAGCAGTGGAATAGGGAGCAATCAGCCCCAGCATTTT. It yields the protein CASSGIGSNQPQHF.

The chain couples TRBV6-1 to TRBJ1-6; 9 positions agree with TRBD1. Looked up from germline, CDR1 is MNHNS and CDR2 is SASEGT. This CDR3 region has 15 residues. The V gene end was trimmed by 5 bases and the J gene end by 10 bases; junction bases not matched to a gene: 9. This CDR3 reads CASSRAGQGSSPLHF. The CDR3 nucleotides read TGTGCCAGCAGTAGGGCGGGACAGGGTTCCTCACCCCTCCACTTT.

The J gene is TRBJ1-5, the V gene TRBV5-4; 8 positions agree with TRBD1. Looked up from germline, CDR1 is SGHNT and CDR2 is YYREEE (reference sequence). The CDR3 extends over 16 amino acids. The junction had 9 bases not matched to a gene; V was cut back by 4 bases and J by 3 bases. The CDR3 region has the DNA TGTGCCAGCAGCAAGAAAGACAGGGGAGTCAATCAGCCCCAGCATTTT. Protein sequence: CASSKKDRGVNQPQHF.

This clone was seen a single time. This sequence joins TRBV9 and TRBJ1-3, with D maybe TRBD1 (6 bases). The length of the CDR3 is 15 residues. Germline V gene lookup returns CDR1 SGDLS and CDR2 YYNGEE. Trimming shortened V by 5 bases and J by 4 bases, and 16 bases separated the two germline ends. This CDR3 reads CASSRGGGAGNTIYF. CDR3 bases: TGTGCCAGCAGTAGGGGAGGGGGAGCGGGAAACACCATATATTTT.

The chain uses TRBV7-6 and TRBJ2-2, with D unclear. Germline V gene data show CDR1 as SGHVS and CDR2 as FNYEAQ. V lost 5 bases to trimming and J lost 0 bases, with 13 bases between them. CDR3 length: 16 residues. CDR3 in amino acids: CASSPWQAANTGELFF. In nucleotides, the CDR3 is TGTGCCAGCAGCCCATGGCAGGCCGCGAACACCGGGGAGCTGTTTTTT.

The chain combines TRBV28 with TRBJ1-2; D possibly corresponds to TRBD1 (6 bases). The ends were cut back, 2 bases at V and 7 bases at J, with 14 bases in the middle. The CDR3 has 14 amino acids. Germline V gene data show CDR1 as MDHEN and CDR2 as SYDVKM. The CDR3 DNA sequence: TGTGCCAGCAGTTTAGATCAGGGGCCGTCTGGCTACACCTTC. It specifies CASSLDQGPSGYTF.

The V call is TRBV14, the J call TRBJ2-2, with no clear D. The CDR3 has 13 amino acids. The germline V gene has CDR1 SGHDN and CDR2 FVKESK. Between the trimmed V and J ends, which lost 3 bases and 7 bases, there was a span of 9 bases. The CDR3 nucleotides are TGTGCCAGCAGCCATAAATATGGCGGGGAGCTGTTTTTT. Translation gives CASSHKYGGELFF.

To note about this clone: The sample holds other DNA sequences that translate to the same CDR3. J is TRBJ2-5 and V is TRBV29-1; D unclear. The germline V gene encodes CDR1 SQVTM and CDR2 ANQGSEA. Trimming took 2 bases from V and 5 from J, leaving 9 bases between them. The CDR3 runs 12 residues. Here the CDR3 DNA reads TGCAGCGTTGAACAAGGCTTGGAGACCCAGTACTTC. Translating gives CSVEQGLETQYF. The variable domain in full, completed from reference TRBV29-1 and TRBJ2-5, reads SAVISQKPSRDICQRGTSLTIQCQVDSQVTMMFWYRQQPGQSLTLIATANQGSEATYESGFVIDKFPISRPNLTFSTLTVSNMSPEDSSIYLCSVEQGLETQYFGPGTRLLVL.

This clone was picked up a small number of times. The DNA of the CDR3 is TGTGCCAGCAGGATTTTGGGGACAGATACGCAGTATTTT. The encoded protein is CASRILGTDTQYF. V usage is TRBV27 and J usage is TRBJ2-3; D unclear. Germline V lookup: CDR1 MNHEY, CDR2 SMNVEV (reference sequence). V shed 6 bases and J shed 3 bases, with 10 bases lying between them. The CDR3 extends over 13 amino acids.

The chain uses TRBV30 and TRBJ2-3, with a possible D match to TRBD2 (5 bases). Trimming shortened V by 0 bases and J by 1 base, and 14 bases separated the two germline ends. The CDR3 extends over 16 amino acids. Germline-derived CDR1 and CDR2 are GTSNPN and SVGIG (reference sequence). The CDR3 nucleotides read TGTGCCTGGAGTGTAGGCGGGCACAAGGGCACAGATACGCAGTATTTT. Its protein product is CAWSVGGHKGTDTQYF.

The chain employs TRBV6-1 and TRBJ2-3; TRBD1 matches 7 bases. Germline V lookup: CDR1 MNHNS, CDR2 SASEGT. After removal of 10 bases from V and 2 bases from J, the junction contained 3 bases not matched to a gene. CDR3 length: 12 amino acids. CDR3 residues: CATQGDTDTQYF. DNA of the CDR3: TGTGCCACCCAGGGGGACACAGATACGCAGTATTTT.

This chain joins TRBV28 and TRBJ2-5; 7 nucleotides agree with TRBD1. From germline, CDR1 is MDHEN and CDR2 SYDVKM. This CDR3 has 14 amino acids. The V segment lost 6 bases and the J segment 4 bases; nucleotides outside the gene matches: 8. CDR3 sequence: CASRGDSVRETQYF. The DNA of the CDR3 is TGTGCCAGCAGAGGGGACAGCGTTAGAGAGACCCAGTACTTC.

CDR3 residues: CTSSQESRAHSYEQYF. The DNA for the CDR3 is TGCACCAGCAGCCAAGAGTCCAGGGCGCACTCCTACGAGCAGTACTTC. The chain joins TRBV1 to TRBJ2-7; the table's D call, TRBD1, was not checked against the DNA. TRBV1 is annotated as a pseudogene. CDR3 length equals 16 residues.

This clone has just a few counts. The chain uses TRBV29-1 and TRBJ1-1; D is possibly TRBD1 (6 bases). Trimming cost V 6 bases and J 6 bases, with 17 bases left between them. This CDR3 region has 13 residues. Germline V CDR1 and CDR2: SQVTM, ANQGSEA. CDR3 in amino acids: CSVGTLWASEAFF. DNA of the CDR3: TGCAGCGTAGGGACACTCTGGGCGTCTGAAGCTTTCTTT.

The V and J genes are TRBV29-1 and TRBJ2-5; 15 nucleotides agree with TRBD2. The germline V gene has CDR1 SQVTM and CDR2 ANQGSEA. The CDR3 runs 14 residues. V shed 7 bases and J 5 bases; nucleotides not matched to a gene: 5. The CDR3 DNA reads TGCAGCGAATGGACTAGCGGGAGGGGTGAGACCCAGTACTTC. It yields the protein CSEWTSGRGETQYF. Full variable domain (outside the CDR3, taken from reference TRBV29-1 and TRBJ2-5): SAVISQKPSRDICQRGTSLTIQCQVDSQVTMMFWYRQQPGQSLTLIATANQGSEATYESGFVIDKFPISRPNLTFSTLTVSNMSPEDSSIYLCSEWTSGRGETQYFGPGTRLLVL.

CDR3 protein: CASILGQAEGPQHF. The CDR3 DNA is TGTGCCAGCATTCTCGGACAGGCCGAGGGGCCCCAGCATTTT. The chain carries TRBV2 and TRBJ1-5; 7 bases are a match to TRBD1. The germline CDR1 and CDR2 sequences are SNHLY and FYNNEI. This CDR3 spans 14 amino acids. V gave up 7 bases and J gave up 9 bases; unmatched junction bases: 12.

The gene calls are TRBV5-8 and TRBJ1-2; no reliable D call. Germline V gives CDR1 SGHTS, CDR2 YDEGEE. Trimming cost V 4 bases and J 3 bases, with 10 bases left between them. The CDR3 has 13 amino acids. The CDR3 region has the DNA TGTGCCAGCAGCCGAGCAAGCGACTATGGCTACACCTTC. The encoded protein is CASSRASDYGYTF.